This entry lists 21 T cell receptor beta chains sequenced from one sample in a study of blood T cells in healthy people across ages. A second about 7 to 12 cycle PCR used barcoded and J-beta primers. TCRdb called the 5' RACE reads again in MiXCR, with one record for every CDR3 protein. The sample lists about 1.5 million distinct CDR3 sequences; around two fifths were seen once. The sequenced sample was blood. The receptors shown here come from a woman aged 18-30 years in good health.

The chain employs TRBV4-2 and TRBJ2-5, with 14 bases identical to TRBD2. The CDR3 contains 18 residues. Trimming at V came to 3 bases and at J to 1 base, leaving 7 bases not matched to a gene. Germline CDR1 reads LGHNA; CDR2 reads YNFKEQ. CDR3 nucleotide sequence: TGTGCCAGCAGCCACCCATTCGGGACTAGCGGGAGCCAAGAGACCCAGTACTTC. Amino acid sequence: CASSHPFGTSGSQETQYF.

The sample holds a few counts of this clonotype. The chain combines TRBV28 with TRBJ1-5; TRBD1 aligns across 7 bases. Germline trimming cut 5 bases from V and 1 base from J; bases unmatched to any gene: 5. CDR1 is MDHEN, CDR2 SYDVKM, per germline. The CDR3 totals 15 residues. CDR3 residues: CASSQTGRSNQPQHF. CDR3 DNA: TGTGCCAGCAGTCAGACAGGGCGAAGCAATCAGCCCCAGCATTTT.

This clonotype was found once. CDR3 residues: CASSEDRGYAKNIQYF. The CDR3 region has the DNA TGTGCCAGCAGTGAAGACAGGGGGTATGCCAAAAACATTCAGTACTTC. The rearrangement uses TRBV6-1 and TRBJ2-4, with 8 bases that match TRBD1. The CDR3 has 16 amino acids. The V segment lost 1 base and the J segment 1 base; nucleotides outside the gene matches: 3. The germline V gene encodes CDR1 MNHNS and CDR2 SASEGT.

This chain's CDR3 is CASSLGGGRANEQYF. As DNA, the CDR3 is TGTGCCAGCAGTTTAGGCGGAGGGAGGGCCAACGAGCAGTACTTC. The V gene is TRBV12-3 or TRBV12-4, the J gene TRBJ2-5; TRBD2 matches at 7 bases. TRBJ2-7 matches the DNA end more closely, so the J call is doubtful. The CDR3 consists of 15 residues.

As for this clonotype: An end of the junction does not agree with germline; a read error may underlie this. CDR3 DNA sequence: TGTCCCAGCAGTTACTCAGGACAGGGACCGGGCGGCTACACCTTC. Encoded protein: CPSSYSGQGPGGYTF. The chain couples TRBV6-5 to TRBJ1-2; 8 bases map to TRBD1. The CDR3 has 15 amino acids. CDR1 is MNHEY and CDR2 is SVGAGI in the germline V gene.

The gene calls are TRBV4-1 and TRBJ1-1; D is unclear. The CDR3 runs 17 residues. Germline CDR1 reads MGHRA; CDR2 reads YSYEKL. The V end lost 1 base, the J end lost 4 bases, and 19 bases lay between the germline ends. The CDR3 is CASSQVWAESSLTEAFF. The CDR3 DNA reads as TGCGCCAGCAGCCAAGTATGGGCGGAGTCCTCTCTCACTGAAGCTTTCTTT.

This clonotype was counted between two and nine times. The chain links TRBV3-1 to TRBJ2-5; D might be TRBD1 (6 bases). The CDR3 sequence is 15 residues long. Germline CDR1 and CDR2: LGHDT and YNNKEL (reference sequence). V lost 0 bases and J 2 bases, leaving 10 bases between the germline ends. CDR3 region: CASSQETQGQETQYF. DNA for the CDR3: TGTGCCAGCAGCCAAGAAACACAGGGTCAAGAGACCCAGTACTTC.

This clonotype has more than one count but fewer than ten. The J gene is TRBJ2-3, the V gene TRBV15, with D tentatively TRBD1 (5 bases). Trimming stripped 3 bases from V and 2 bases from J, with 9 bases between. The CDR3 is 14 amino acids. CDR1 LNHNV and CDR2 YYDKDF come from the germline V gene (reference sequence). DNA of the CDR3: TGTGCCACCAGCAGGGACAAACCCACAGATACGCAGTATTTT. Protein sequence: CATSRDKPTDTQYF.

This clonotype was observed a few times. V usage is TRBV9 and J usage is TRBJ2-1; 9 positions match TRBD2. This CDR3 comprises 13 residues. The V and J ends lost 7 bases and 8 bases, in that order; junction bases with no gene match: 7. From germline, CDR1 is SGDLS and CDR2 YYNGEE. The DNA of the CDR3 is TGTGCCAGCTCGGCTAGCGGGGCGGATGAGCAGTTCTTC. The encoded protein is CASSASGADEQFF.

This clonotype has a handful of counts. CDR3 protein: CATGQGSEKLFF. The CDR3 DNA reads as TGTGCCACGGGACAGGGATCGGAAAAACTGTTTTTT. This rearrangement joins TRBV7-8 to TRBJ1-4, with TRBD1 matching 9 bases. CDR1 is SGHVS, CDR2 FQNEAQ, per germline. The CDR3 consists of 12 residues. J gave up 8 bases and V 10 bases, and 5 bases lay outside the gene matches.

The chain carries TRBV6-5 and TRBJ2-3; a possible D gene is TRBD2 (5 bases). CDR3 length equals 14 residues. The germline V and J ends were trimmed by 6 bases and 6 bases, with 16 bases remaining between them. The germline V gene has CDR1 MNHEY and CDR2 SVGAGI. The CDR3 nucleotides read TGTGCCAGCAGGGTGACGGGAACCACGGATACGCAGTATTTT. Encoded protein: CASRVTGTTDTQYF.

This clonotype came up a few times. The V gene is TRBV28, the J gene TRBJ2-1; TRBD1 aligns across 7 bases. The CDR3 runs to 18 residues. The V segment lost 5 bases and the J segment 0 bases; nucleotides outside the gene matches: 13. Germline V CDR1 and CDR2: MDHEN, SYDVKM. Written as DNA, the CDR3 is TGTGCCAGCAGTATAGGGAGCAGGGACAGCAGCTCCTACAATGAGCAGTTCTTC. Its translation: CASSIGSRDSSSYNEQFF.

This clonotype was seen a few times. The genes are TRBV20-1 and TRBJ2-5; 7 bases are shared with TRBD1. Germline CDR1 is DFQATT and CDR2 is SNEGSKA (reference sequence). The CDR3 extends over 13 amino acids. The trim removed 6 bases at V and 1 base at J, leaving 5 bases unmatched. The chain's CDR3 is CSALRQGQETQYF. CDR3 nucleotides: TGCAGTGCACTTAGACAGGGCCAAGAGACCCAGTACTTC.

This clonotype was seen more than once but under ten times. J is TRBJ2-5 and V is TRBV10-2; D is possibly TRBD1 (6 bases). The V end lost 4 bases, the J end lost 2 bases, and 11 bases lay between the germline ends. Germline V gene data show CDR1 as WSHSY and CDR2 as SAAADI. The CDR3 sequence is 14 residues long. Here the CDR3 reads CASSGNRAQETQYF. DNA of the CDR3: TGCGCCAGCAGTGGGAACAGGGCTCAAGAGACCCAGTACTTC.

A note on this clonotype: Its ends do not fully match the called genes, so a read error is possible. The DNA for the CDR3 is TGTGCCAGCAGTTCCCAGAGTTACGAGCAGGACTTC. Translating gives CASSSQSYEQDF. This rearrangement joins TRBV6-6 to TRBJ2-4; D is uncertain. The CDR3 sequence is 12 residues long. Looked up from germline, CDR1 is MNHNY and CDR2 is SVGAGI (reference sequence).

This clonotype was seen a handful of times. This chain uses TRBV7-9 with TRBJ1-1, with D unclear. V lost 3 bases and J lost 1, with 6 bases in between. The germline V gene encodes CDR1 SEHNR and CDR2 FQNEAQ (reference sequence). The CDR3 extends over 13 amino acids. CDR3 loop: CASSFSTNTEAFF. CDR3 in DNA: TGTGCCAGCAGCTTTTCAACGAACACTGAAGCTTTCTTT.

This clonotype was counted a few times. The CDR3 protein is CASTVAGSEQYF. CDR3 in DNA: TGTGCCAGCACGGTAGCGGGGTCAGAGCAGTACTTC. The gene calls are TRBV2 and TRBJ2-7; 8 positions agree with TRBD2. Unmatched junction bases numbered 6, after V lost 7 bases and J lost 7 bases. The CDR3 length is 12 residues. Germline V CDR1 and CDR2: SNHLY, FYNNEI.

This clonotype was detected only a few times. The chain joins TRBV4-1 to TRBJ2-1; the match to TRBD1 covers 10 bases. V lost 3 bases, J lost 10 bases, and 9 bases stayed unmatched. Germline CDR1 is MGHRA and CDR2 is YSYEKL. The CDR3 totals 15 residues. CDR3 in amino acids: CASSHEPGQGMEQFF. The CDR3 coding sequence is TGCGCCAGCAGCCACGAGCCGGGACAGGGGATGGAGCAGTTCTTC.

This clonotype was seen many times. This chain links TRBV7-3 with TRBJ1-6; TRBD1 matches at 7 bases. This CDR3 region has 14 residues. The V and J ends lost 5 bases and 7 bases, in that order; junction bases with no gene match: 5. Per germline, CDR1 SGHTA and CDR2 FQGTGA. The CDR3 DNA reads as TGTGCCAGCAGCGTGGGACAGACGAATTCACCCCTCCACTTT. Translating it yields CASSVGQTNSPLHF.

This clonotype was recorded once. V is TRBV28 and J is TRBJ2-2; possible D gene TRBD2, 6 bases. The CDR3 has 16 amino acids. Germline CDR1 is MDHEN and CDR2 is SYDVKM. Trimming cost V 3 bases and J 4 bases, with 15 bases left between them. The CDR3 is CASSFRMGGVTGELFF. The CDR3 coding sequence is TGTGCCAGCAGTTTTAGGATGGGGGGAGTCACCGGGGAGCTGTTTTTT.

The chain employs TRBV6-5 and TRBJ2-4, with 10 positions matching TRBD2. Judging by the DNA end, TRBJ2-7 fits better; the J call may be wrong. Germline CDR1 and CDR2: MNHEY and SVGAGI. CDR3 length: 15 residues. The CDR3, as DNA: TGTGCCAGCAGTTCCTCGGGACTAGCGCTATACGAGCAGTACTTC. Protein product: CASSSSGLALYEQYF.